Listed below are T cell receptor beta chains from one sample, sequenced in a study of blood T cell repertoires in COVID-19. Clones were sequenced by immunoSEQ multiplex PCR, and TCRdb holds only the in-frame ones, with some missing. The table has a few hundred thousand clones, approximately 81% seen once. The sequencing input was peripheral blood. The receptors here all came from an elderly woman with acute or convalescent COVID-19. Both conserved end residues are part of each CDR3. The D gene is left open where the match is weak. Where a row states a size, it is once, few, many or the class of an expanded clone; other rows omit it.

>TRBJ1-2|.|once|TRBV9
CASSVARVANYGYTF
TGTGCCAGCAGCGTAGCCAGGGTCGCTAACTATGGCTACACCTTC
>TRBJ1-2|.|.|TRBV6-2/TRBV6-3
CASSYYKLGSGGYTF
TGTGCCAGCAGTTACTATAAGCTTGGCAGCGGTGGCTACACCTTC
>TRBJ1-1|.|.|TRBV7-2
CASSFNRNSNTEAFF
TGTGCCAGCAGCTTTAACAGGAATTCGAACACTGAAGCTTTCTTT
>TRBJ2-1|TRBD2|.|TRBV19
CASRLAGGPLNEQFF
TGTGCCAGTCGACTAGCGGGAGGGCCCCTCAATGAGCAGTTCTTC
>TRBJ2-7|TRBD2|.|TRBV27
CASRASGASYEQYF
TGTGCCAGCAGGGCTAGCGGGGCCTCCTACGAGCAGTACTTC
>TRBJ1-1|.|.|TRBV10-3
CAIRETVVMNTEAFF
TGTGCCATCAGGGAGACAGTAGTCATGAACACTGAAGCTTTCTTT
>TRBJ2-7|.|many|TRBV7-9
CASSLVQGGYEQYF
TGTGCCAGCAGCTTAGTACAGGGCGGATACGAGCAGTACTTC
>TRBJ1-2|.|.|TRBV19
CASRSPGQPYGYTF
TGTGCCAGTAGGTCACCTGGACAGCCCTATGGCTACACCTTC
>TRBJ1-4|.|few|TRBV6-1
CASRRTAGNEKLFF
TGTGCCAGCAGGAGGACAGCTGGTAATGAAAAACTGTTTTTT
>TRBJ1-4|.|.|TRBV25-1
CASRLAGFDEKLFF
TGTGCCAGCCGATTAGCAGGGTTCGATGAAAAACTGTTTTTT
>TRBJ2-3|.|few|TRBV13
CASSELTDTQYF
TGTGCCAGCAGCGAGTTGACAGATACGCAGTATTTT
>TRBJ1-5|.|.|TRBV24-1
CATSDSGGNQPQHF
TGTGCCACCAGTGATTCGGGGGGAAATCAGCCCCAGCATTTT
>TRBJ2-1|.|.|TRBV9
CASSVGGSMDEQFF
TGTGCCAGCAGCGTAGGCGGTAGCATGGATGAGCAGTTCTTC
>TRBJ1-2|TRBD1|.|TRBV3-1/TRBV3-2
CASSQSAEGASRGYTF
TGTGCCAGCAGCCAATCAGCCGAGGGGGCCAGCCGGGGCTACACCTTC
>TRBJ2-1|TRBD2|few|TRBV4-3
CASSQELASSYNEQFF
TGCGCCAGCAGCCAAGAACTAGCGAGCTCCTACAATGAGCAGTTCTTC
>TRBJ1-1|.|.|TRBV4-3
CASSQDYDVNPRKAFF
TGCGCCAGCAGCCAAGATTACGACGTAAACCCCAGGAAAGCTTTCTTT
>TRBJ2-1|.|.|TRBV5-1
CASSFVPGGSGEQFF
TGCGCCAGCAGCTTCGTGCCAGGGGGAAGCGGGGAGCAGTTCTTC
>TRBJ2-1|.|.|TRBV7-9
CASSLAGGPILNEQFF
TGTGCCAGCAGCTTAGCGGGGGGGCCGATATTAAATGAGCAGTTCTTC
>TRBJ1-4|.|.|TRBV7-6
CASSLDQGPEKLFF
TGTGCCAGCAGCTTAGACCAGGGGCCCGAAAAACTGTTTTTT
>TRBJ2-7|.|.|TRBV10-3
CAISDKGGQSYEQYF
TGTGCCATCAGTGATAAGGGGGGGCAATCCTACGAGCAGTACTTC
>TRBJ2-7|TRBD2|.|TRBV6-5
CASIPTSGPYEQYF
TGTGCCAGCATACCGACTAGCGGCCCCTACGAGCAGTACTTC
>TRBJ1-1|.|few|TRBV12-3/TRBV12-4
CASSLGQVAEAFF
TGTGCCAGCAGTTTAGGGCAGGTCGCTGAAGCTTTCTTT
>TRBJ2-1|TRBD2|.|TRBV6-2/TRBV6-3
CASSSRTSGAMGSYNEQFF
TGTGCCAGCAGTTCAAGGACTAGCGGGGCAATGGGCTCCTACAATGAGCAGTTCTTC
>TRBJ2-1|.|.|TRBV11-3
CASSLKRQKSRDEQFF
TGTGCCAGCAGCTTAAAGCGACAGAAGAGTCGGGATGAGCAGTTCTTC
>TRBJ2-5|.|.|TRBV24-1
CATSSEETQYF
TGTGCCACCAGTTCAGAAGAGACCCAGTACTTC
>TRBJ2-4|.|.|TRBV30
CAWGQDSHAKNIQYF
TGTGCCTGGGGACAAGACAGTCATGCCAAAAACATTCAGTACTTC
>TRBJ2-7|TRBD2|.|TRBV11-2
CASSLDRLAGYEQYF
TGTGCCAGCAGCTTAGATAGACTAGCGGGCTACGAGCAGTACTTC
>TRBJ1-4|.|.|TRBV5-8
CASSLWAPGTNEKLFF
TGTGCCAGCAGCTTGTGGGCGCCAGGGACTAATGAAAAACTGTTTTTT